Below are 8 T cell receptor beta chains sequenced from a single sample in a study of cytomegalovirus exposure and HLA in healthy donors. The PCR made use of 60 Vbeta and 13 Jbeta primers. The protocol was immunoSEQ multiplex PCR, while the TCRdb copy is restricted to in-frame clones and leaves out a portion. Counted here are about 190,000 clones, 70% to 90% occurring once; the ten biggest clones make up about 2%. What was sequenced was PBMCs. The origin of the receptors is a woman aged 18-29 years in good health and CMV-seropositive.

The gene calls are TRBV29-1 and TRBJ1-4, with 8 bases fitting TRBD1. Germline lookup yields CDR1 SQVTM and CDR2 ANQGSEA. V was clipped by 7 bases and J by 14 bases; unmatched bases: 12. The CDR3 has 12 amino acids. The CDR3 spells CSGAGTGLRLFF. The CDR3 coding sequence is TGCAGCGGGGCCGGGACAGGCCTTCGGCTGTTTTTT.

The chain joins TRBV30 to TRBJ2-7; D not certain. Germline-derived CDR1 and CDR2 are GTSNPN and SVGIG (reference sequence). This CDR3 has 12 amino acids. V lost 5 bases and J 3 bases, leaving 11 bases between the germline ends. The CDR3 bases are TGTGCCTGGTCTGCAGATTTCTACGAGCAGTACTTC. Its protein is CAWSADFYEQYF.

CDR3 coding DNA: TGTGCCATCAGGGACAGTTCCCACAATGAGCAGTTCTTC. Translated, it gives CAIRDSSHNEQFF. This rearrangement joins TRBV10-3 to TRBJ2-1; perhaps TRBD1 as D (6 bases). Trimming pared 6 bases from V and 5 bases from J, leaving 11 bases between. The CDR3 covers 13 residues. CDR1 is ENHRY, CDR2 SYGVKD, per germline.

This clone appeared once. The chain carries TRBV5-6 and TRBJ2-7; TRBD2 might be the D (5 bases). The CDR3 runs to 15 residues. CDR1 is SGHDT, CDR2 YYEEEE, per germline. Trimming shortened V by 4 bases and J by 6 bases, and 20 bases separated the two germline ends. The CDR3 DNA sequence: TGTGCCAGCAGCAAGCTCAGGCCGGGGTACTCCGAGCAGTACGTC. This sequence encodes CASSKLRPGYSEQYV.

J is TRBJ2-3 and V is TRBV4-1; 13 bases are shared with TRBD2. Per germline, CDR1 MGHRA and CDR2 YSYEKL. Trimming removed 2 bases from V and 7 bases from J; junction bases left unmatched: 3. CDR3 length: 15 amino acids. The CDR3 DNA is TGCGCCAGCAGCCAACCGGGACTAGCGGGGTATACGCAGTATTTT. The encoded protein is CASSQPGLAGYTQYF.

The chain couples TRBV30 to TRBJ1-4; D unclear. CDR3 length equals 13 residues. Germline V gene sequence: CDR1 GTSNPN, CDR2 SVGIG (reference sequence). Trimming took 2 bases from V and 4 from J, leaving 8 bases between them. Written as DNA, the CDR3 is TGTGCCTGGAGTTCACAGATTAATGAAAAACTGTTTTTT. This sequence encodes CAWSSQINEKLFF.

The chain links TRBV21-1 to TRBJ2-5; the D segment call TRBD2 is taken from the table without a DNA check. TRBV21-1 is a known pseudogene. The CDR3 runs to 14 residues. Here the CDR3 reads CASPRADLQETQYF. In DNA, the CDR3 is TGTGCCAGCCCCCGAGCGGATCTACAAGAGACCCAGTACTTC.

This clone came up a few times. This chain joins TRBV7-9 and TRBJ1-4, with D perhaps TRBD1 (5 bases). Per the germline V gene, CDR1 is SEHNR and CDR2 is FQNEAQ (reference sequence). The length of the CDR3 is 16 residues. Trimming took 0 bases from V and 7 from J, leaving 15 bases between them. CDR3 nucleotide sequence: TGTGCCAGCAGCTTAGCCCGACCGGGAGGGGCTGAAAAACTGTTTTTT. Protein: CASSLARPGGAEKLFF.